In this sample, the clone carrying this T cell receptor (beta chain) turned up a few times. Its cognate antigen is unknown. It was by quantitative 5'-RACE with molecular barcodes that TCR beta libraries were made. MiXCR, applied by TCRdb to the 5' RACE reads, yields one record per CDR3 protein. The sample has 75,000 to 95,000 distinct CDR3 sequences; about 8.1% are singletons. The record originates from a study of CD8 T cells in ankylosing spondylitis. Study findings and constraints: In ankylosing spondylitis patients, matched synovial fluid reportedly showed significant enrichment of disease-linked clones. One TCR beta motif, made up of eight highly homologous variants, appeared characteristic of ankylosing spondylitis blood.

The origin of this receptor is a male donor with ankylosing spondylitis. The sample comprised blood, either unsorted or a sorted T cell fraction (not recorded which).

Here the CDR3 DNA reads TGTGCCAGCACCCACGGTGATCAGCCCCAGCATTTT. It translates to CASTHGDQPQHF. This chain uses TRBV12-3 or TRBV12-4 with TRBJ1-5; the D is unclear. With 7 bases removed from V and 5 bases from J, the gap between germline ends came to 9 bases. The CDR3 sequence is 12 residues long.